This T cell receptor (beta chain) was retrieved from a study of T cell responses to AZD1222 COVID-19 vaccine. Study-wide background: Second-dose timings of about 4 or about 12 weeks were pooled. Study observations and caveats: When two AZD1222 doses had been given, Spike-specific TCR breadth and depth rose. Donors were mostly white British, more females; clonal diversity possibly underestimated. Reportedly, nearly half of unique spike TCRs recognized epitopes outside B.1.351/B.1.1.7 mutations.

Germline V lookup: CDR1 MNHEY, CDR2 SVGAGI. V was pared by 7 bases and J by 0 bases, with 12 bases between. The CDR3 is 15 amino acids. Turning to this clone: Its antigen is unidentified.

Libraries were prepared by immunoSEQ multiplex PCR; TCRdb keeps only in-frame clonotypes and omits some of them. The sample contains more than 85,000 clones, 92% of which appear only once. This clonotype was sampled from an adult in good health. The V gene is TRBV6-5, the J gene TRBJ2-2; TRBD1 is a possible D gene (5 bases). The material sequenced was peripheral blood, taken on day 0 of AZD1222 vaccination. CDR3 protein: CASIQDGANTGELFF. The CDR3 coding sequence is TGTGCCAGCATACAGGACGGCGCGAACACCGGGGAGCTGTTTTTT.